One and the same sample provided the 26 T cell receptor beta chains below, sequenced in a study of control samples from healthy donors and cancer patients. Repertoires were generated with immunoSEQ multiplex PCR, while TCRdb's copy carries only in-frame clones and drops some. The sample includes about 120,000 clones, roughly nine tenths seen only once; the top ten take 1.1%. The sample was PBMCs. These receptors were obtained from a woman in her forties or fifties with colorectal cancer.

The chain couples TRBV19 to TRBJ2-3; 11 bases match TRBD1. Trimming cost V 3 bases and J 4 bases; bases outside gene matches: 6. The germline V gene has CDR1 LNHDA and CDR2 SQIVND (reference sequence). This CDR3 contains 16 residues. The CDR3 loop is CASSIGTGGSADTQYF. The CDR3 bases are TGTGCCAGTAGTATCGGGACAGGGGGGAGCGCAGATACGCAGTATTTT.

This chain links TRBV6-5 with TRBJ1-6; TRBD1 matches at 9 bases. V was clipped by 6 bases and J by 6 bases; unmatched bases: 6. Germline lookup yields CDR1 MNHEY and CDR2 SVGAGI. The CDR3 spans 15 residues. As DNA, the CDR3 is TGTGCCAGCAGACTACCGGGACAGGGTAATTCACCCCTCCACTTT. Translating it yields CASRLPGQGNSPLHF.

The chain employs TRBV3-1 (or the pseudogene TRBV3-2) and TRBJ1-2; D call uncertain. Deletions cut 4 bases from V and 4 bases from J, with 13 bases between. The CDR3 length is 14 residues. CDR1 is LGHDT and CDR2 is YNNKEL in the germline V gene (reference sequence). CDR3 nucleotide sequence: TGTGCCAGCAGCCTGGGCCTACGGGCCTATGGCTACACCTTC. Translation: CASSLGLRAYGYTF.

This chain links TRBV6-5 with TRBJ1-5; D may be TRBD1 (6 bases). Germline V gives CDR1 MNHEY, CDR2 SVGAGI. The V end was cut by 11 bases, the J end by 0 bases, with 17 bases between. This CDR3 contains 15 residues. DNA for the CDR3: TGTGCCGGCGCCCCGGACAGCTATAGCAATCAGCCCCAGCATTTT. Protein sequence: CAGAPDSYSNQPQHF.

The chain employs TRBV7-2 and TRBJ1-6; 9 nucleotides line up with TRBD1. The CDR3 totals 15 residues. Germline loops: CDR1 SGHTA, CDR2 FQGNSA. Trimming took 4 bases from V and 9 from J; bases not matched to a gene: 7. CDR3 protein: CASSSWTGAGSPLHF. In DNA, the CDR3 is TGTGCCAGCAGCTCATGGACAGGGGCGGGTTCACCCCTCCACTTT.

The rearrangement uses TRBV19 and TRBJ1-2, with a tentative D call TRBD1 (5 bases). Trimming removed 8 bases from V and 0 bases from J, with 10 bases in between. The CDR3 covers 13 residues. The V gene's germline CDR1 is LNHDA and CDR2 SQIVND (reference sequence). The CDR3 DNA follows: TGTGCCAGTGAACCGGGACCTAACTATGGCTACACCTTC. It encodes CASEPGPNYGYTF.

V usage is TRBV19 and J usage is TRBJ2-1; D call uncertain. V lost 2 bases to trimming and J lost 3 bases, with 8 bases between them. The CDR3 length is 14 residues. CDR1 and CDR2 from the germline V gene are LNHDA and SQIVND (reference sequence). CDR3 nucleotide sequence: TGTGCCAGTAGTATAAGGTCGGACTACAATGAGCAGTTCTTC. Its protein product is CASSIRSDYNEQFF.

V usage is TRBV10-3 and J usage is TRBJ2-6; no firm D call. Germline values: CDR1 ENHRY, CDR2 SYGVKD. The CDR3 is 16 amino acids. V was trimmed by 7 bases and J by 1 base, leaving 14 bases between them. CDR3 bases: TGTGCCATCAACGGCGAGAAGGCTTCTGGGGCCAACGTCCTGACTTTC. Translating gives CAINGEKASGANVLTF.

In this sample, this clone turned up once. V gene TRBV6-5 combines with J gene TRBJ2-1; 7 bases match TRBD1. CDR1 is MNHEY, CDR2 SVGAGI, per germline. CDR3 length: 14 amino acids. Trimming cost V 0 bases and J 6 bases; bases outside gene matches: 2. The CDR3 nucleotides are TGTGCCAGCAGTTACTCGAACAGGGGCAATGAGCAGTTCTTC. This sequence encodes CASSYSNRGNEQFF.

The chain recombines TRBV27 with TRBJ2-7, with D perhaps matching TRBD1 (6 bases). Germline loops: CDR1 MNHEY, CDR2 SMNVEV (reference sequence). The CDR3 has 14 amino acids. V shed 10 bases and J shed 2 bases, with 18 bases lying between them. Here the CDR3 DNA reads TGTGCCACCAAACTGGGGGCGGGTGCCTACGAGCAGTACTTC. The encoded protein is CATKLGAGAYEQYF.

J is TRBJ2-3 and V is TRBV2, with D perhaps matching TRBD2 (6 bases). Trimming took 7 bases from V and 3 from J, leaving 17 bases between them. Germline CDR1 SNHLY, CDR2 FYNNEI. The CDR3 contains 15 residues. CDR3 nucleotides: TGTGCCAGCAACCGCCGGGACTCAGCGACAGATACGCAGTATTTT. Protein product: CASNRRDSATDTQYF.

The chain recombines TRBV19 with TRBJ1-2; no definite D call. Looked up from germline, CDR1 is LNHDA and CDR2 is SQIVND (reference sequence). This CDR3 comprises 15 residues. Between the trimmed V and J ends, which lost 5 bases and 6 bases, there was a span of 19 bases. The CDR3 reads CASSPSLTASDGYTF. The CDR3 bases are TGTGCCAGTAGTCCTAGCCTAACAGCCTCTGATGGCTACACCTTC.

The chain carries TRBV5-6 and TRBJ1-6, with 7 bases matching TRBD1. This CDR3 spans 17 amino acids. Trimming removed 4 bases from V and 0 bases from J; junction bases left unmatched: 7. Germline assignment: CDR1 SGHDT and CDR2 YYEEEE. This CDR3 is CASSIYRGSSYNSPLHF. The CDR3 DNA sequence: TGTGCCAGCAGCATTTACAGGGGAAGCTCCTATAATTCACCCCTCCACTTT.

V gene TRBV25-1 combines with J gene TRBJ2-5, with 9 bases fitting TRBD1. Germline loops: CDR1 MGHDK, CDR2 SYGVNS. The CDR3 has 14 residues. Trimming at V came to 3 bases and at J to 2 bases, leaving 1 base not matched to a gene. As DNA, the CDR3 is TGTGCCAGCAGTGACGACAGGGGGCAAGAGACCCAGTACTTC. Its translation is CASSDDRGQETQYF.

This rearrangement joins TRBV7-6 to TRBJ2-3, with 7 bases fitting TRBD1. The length of the CDR3 is 16 residues. The V segment lost 5 bases and the J segment 2 bases; nucleotides outside the gene matches: 10. Germline CDR1 is SGHVS and CDR2 is FNYEAQ. CDR3 sequence reads: CASSARTGVDTDTQYF. The CDR3 coding sequence is TGTGCCAGCAGCGCGAGGACAGGTGTGGACACAGATACGCAGTATTTT. The full variable domain, its missing parts supplied by reference TRBV7-6 and TRBJ2-3, is GAGVSQSPRYKVTKRGQDVALRCDPISGHVSLYWYRQALGQGPEFLTYFNYEAQQDKSGLPNDRFSAERPEGSISTLTIQRTEQRDSAMYRCASSARTGVDTDTQYFGPGTRLTVL.

The chain joins TRBV9 to TRBJ2-7; either TRBD1 or TRBD2 may fit D (5 bases each). The CDR3 runs to 16 residues. Germline V gene lookup returns CDR1 SGDLS and CDR2 YYNGEE. V was pared by 0 bases and J by 2 bases, with 15 bases between. CDR3 residues: CASSVDPGQTTYEQYF. The CDR3 DNA is TGTGCCAGCAGCGTAGATCCGGGGCAGACTACCTACGAGCAGTACTTC.

The rearrangement links TRBV10-3 to TRBJ2-3, with no clear D. CDR3 size: 16 residues. With 3 bases removed from V and 0 bases from J, the gap between germline ends came to 13 bases. Germline CDR1 is ENHRY and CDR2 is SYGVKD. CDR3 in DNA: TGTGCCATCAGTGAAACGGAGATCTTTAGCACAGATACGCAGTATTTT. Its translation: CAISETEIFSTDTQYF.

To note about this clone: A read error may account for a junction end that differs from germline. The rearrangement joins TRBV27 to TRBJ2-1, with TRBD2 matching over 10 bases. The CDR3 is made up of 15 amino acids. CDR1 and CDR2 (germline): MNHEY, SMNVEV (reference sequence). The CDR3 nucleotides are TGTACCAGCAGTCGGGGGACTAGCGCGGGGGATGAGCAGTTCTTC. Its protein is CTSSRGTSAGDEQFF.

This rearrangement joins TRBV28 to TRBJ2-3; TRBD2 matches 13 bases. Germline V lookup: CDR1 MDHEN, CDR2 SYDVKM. The junction had 5 bases not matched to a gene; V was cut back by 5 bases and J by 3 bases. The CDR3 has 16 amino acids. CDR3 protein: CASSPLLAGGTDTQYF. CDR3 nucleotide sequence: TGTGCCAGCAGTCCTCTACTAGCGGGAGGGACAGATACGCAGTATTTT.

For this clone: Sequence at one end of the junction differs from germline and may be a read error. The chain uses TRBV12-3 or TRBV12-4 and TRBJ1-1; D perhaps matches TRBD1 (5 bases). CDR3 length equals 12 residues. As DNA, the CDR3 is TGTGCCAGCAGTTTACCCCACAGGCCCCCCCTGTTT. The encoded protein is CASSLPHRPPLF.

V is TRBV6-5 and J is TRBJ2-3; 7 bases fit TRBD1. The junction had 3 bases not matched to a gene; V was cut back by 6 bases and J by 0 bases. Looked up from germline, CDR1 is MNHEY and CDR2 is SVGAGI. The CDR3 length is 14 residues. CDR3 loop: CASRRGQSTDTQYF. CDR3 DNA sequence: TGTGCCAGCAGACGGGGACAGAGCACAGATACGCAGTATTTT.

V is TRBV19 and J is TRBJ2-5, with D uncertain. Trimming took off 5 bases at V and 0 bases at J, with 7 bases between the two ends. CDR3 length equals 13 residues. Looked up from germline, CDR1 is LNHDA and CDR2 is SQIVND (reference sequence). The CDR3 region is CASSEEYQETQYF. The CDR3 nucleotides are TGTGCCAGTAGTGAGGAGTACCAAGAGACCCAGTACTTC.

The chain is built from TRBV7-2 and TRBJ1-1, with TRBD1 as a possible D gene (6 bases). The CDR3 contains 14 residues. Trimming took off 0 bases at V and 7 bases at J, with 12 bases between the two ends. CDR1 is SGHTA and CDR2 is FQGNSA in the germline V gene. Here the CDR3 DNA reads TGTGCCAGCAGCTTAGCGCTCCCCAGGGGTGAAGCTTTCTTT. Translating it yields CASSLALPRGEAFF.

This clone was detected only a few times. This chain joins TRBV5-4 and TRBJ1-2; perhaps TRBD1 as D (5 bases). The germline CDR1 and CDR2 sequences are SGHNT and YYREEE (reference sequence). The V gene lost 0 bases and the J gene lost 6 bases, with 9 bases spanning the gap. CDR3 length: 13 amino acids. CDR3 bases: TGTGCCAGCAGCTTGGCCCAGGGAGATGGCTACACCTTC. Translating it yields CASSLAQGDGYTF.

The chain employs TRBV7-9 and TRBJ2-3; the D is unclear. The CDR3 is made up of 13 amino acids. CDR1 and CDR2 (germline): SEHNR, FQNEAQ (reference sequence). V was shortened by 1 base and J by 4 bases, with 6 bases between the two germline ends. CDR3 sequence (DNA): TGTGCCAGCAGCTTAGACGGGTCAGATACGCAGTATTTT. This translates into CASSLDGSDTQYF. Full variable domain (missing parts from reference TRBV7-9 and TRBJ2-3): DTGVSQNPRHKITKRGQNVTFRCDPISEHNRLYWYRQTLGQGPEFLTYFQNEAQLEKSRLLSDRFSAERPKGSFSTLEIQRTEQGDSAMYLCASSLDGSDTQYFGPGTRLTVL.

The chain employs TRBV30 and TRBJ2-2, with TRBD2 matching over 8 bases. Losses at the gene ends were 2 bases for V and 0 bases for J; bases not matched to a gene: 8. This CDR3 is 17 amino acids long. CDR1 is GTSNPN, CDR2 SVGIG, per germline (reference sequence). The CDR3 DNA is TGTGCCTGGAGTATTTTGCCGGGACTAGCGAACACCGGGGAGCTGTTTTTT. Translation gives CAWSILPGLANTGELFF.